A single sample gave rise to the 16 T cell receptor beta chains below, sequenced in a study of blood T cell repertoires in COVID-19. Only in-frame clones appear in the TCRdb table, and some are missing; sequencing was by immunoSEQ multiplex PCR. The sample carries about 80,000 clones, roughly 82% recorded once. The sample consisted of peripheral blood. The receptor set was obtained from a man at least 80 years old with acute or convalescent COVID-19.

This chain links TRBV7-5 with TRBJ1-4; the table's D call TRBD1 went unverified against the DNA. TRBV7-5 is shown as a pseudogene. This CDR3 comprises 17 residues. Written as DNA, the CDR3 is TGTGCCAGAAGCCGATTGAAGACAGGGATGGGGGATGAAAAACTGTTTTTT. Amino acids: CARSRLKTGMGDEKLFF.

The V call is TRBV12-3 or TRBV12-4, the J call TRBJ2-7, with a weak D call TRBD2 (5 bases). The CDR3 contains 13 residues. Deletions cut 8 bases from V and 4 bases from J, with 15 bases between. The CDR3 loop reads CASRRGGVYEQYF. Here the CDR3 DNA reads TGTGCCAGCCGCCGGGGTGGGGTTTACGAGCAGTACTTC.

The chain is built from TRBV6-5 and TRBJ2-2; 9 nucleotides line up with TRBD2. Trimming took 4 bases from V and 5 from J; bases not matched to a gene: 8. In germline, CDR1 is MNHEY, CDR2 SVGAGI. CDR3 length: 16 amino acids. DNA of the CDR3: TGTGCCAGCAGTTCCCAGGGGACTAGCCTGACCGGGGAGCTGTTTTTT. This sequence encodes CASSSQGTSLTGELFF.

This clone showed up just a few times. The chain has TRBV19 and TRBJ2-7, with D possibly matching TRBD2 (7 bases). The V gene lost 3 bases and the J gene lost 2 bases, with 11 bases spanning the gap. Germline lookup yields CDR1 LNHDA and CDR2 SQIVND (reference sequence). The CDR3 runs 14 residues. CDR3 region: CASSIRGGTYEQYF. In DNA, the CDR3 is TGTGCCAGTAGTATTAGGGGGGGGACCTACGAGCAGTACTTC.

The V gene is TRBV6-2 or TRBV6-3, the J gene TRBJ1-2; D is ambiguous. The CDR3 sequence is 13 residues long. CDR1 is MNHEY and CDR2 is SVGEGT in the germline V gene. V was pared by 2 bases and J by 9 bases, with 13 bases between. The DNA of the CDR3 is TGTGCCAGCAGTTACGGCAGAAGTCGTAGCTACACCTTC. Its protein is CASSYGRSRSYTF.

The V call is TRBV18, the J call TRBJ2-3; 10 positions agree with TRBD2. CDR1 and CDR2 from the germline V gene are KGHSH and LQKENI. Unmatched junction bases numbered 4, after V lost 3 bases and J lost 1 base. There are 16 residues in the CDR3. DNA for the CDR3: TGTGCCAGCTCACCTCCAGCGGGGGGGGGCACAGATACGCAGTATTTT. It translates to CASSPPAGGGTDTQYF.

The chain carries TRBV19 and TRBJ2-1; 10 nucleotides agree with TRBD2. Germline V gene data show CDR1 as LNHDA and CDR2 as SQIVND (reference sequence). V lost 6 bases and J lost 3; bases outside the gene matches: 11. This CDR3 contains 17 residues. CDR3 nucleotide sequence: TGTGCCAGTAGAGGGACTAGCGTGGGCGGGGGCTACAATGAGCAGTTCTTC. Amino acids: CASRGTSVGGGYNEQFF. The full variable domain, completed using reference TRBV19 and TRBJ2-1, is DGGITQSPKYLFRKEGQNVTLSCEQNLNHDAMYWYRQDPGQGLRLIYYSQIVNDFQKGDIAEGYSVSREKKESFPLTVTSAQKNPTAFYLCASRGTSVGGGYNEQFFGPGTRLTVL.

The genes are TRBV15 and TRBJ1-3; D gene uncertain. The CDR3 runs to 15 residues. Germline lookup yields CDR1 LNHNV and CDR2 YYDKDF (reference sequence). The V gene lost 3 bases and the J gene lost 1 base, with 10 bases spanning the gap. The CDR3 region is CATSREGRSGNTIYF. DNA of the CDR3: TGTGCCACCAGCAGGGAGGGTAGGTCTGGAAACACCATATATTTT.

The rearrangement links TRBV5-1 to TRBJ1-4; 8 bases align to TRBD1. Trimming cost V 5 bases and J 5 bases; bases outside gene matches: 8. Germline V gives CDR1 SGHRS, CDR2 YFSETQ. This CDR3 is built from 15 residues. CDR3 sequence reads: CASSSTGQANEKLFF. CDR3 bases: TGCGCCAGCAGTTCGACGGGACAGGCAAATGAAAAACTGTTTTTT.

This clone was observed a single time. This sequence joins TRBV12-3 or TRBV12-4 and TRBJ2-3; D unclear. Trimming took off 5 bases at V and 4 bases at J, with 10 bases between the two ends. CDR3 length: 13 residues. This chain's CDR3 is CASSPNHADTQYF. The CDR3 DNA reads TGTGCCAGCAGTCCAAATCATGCAGATACGCAGTATTTT.

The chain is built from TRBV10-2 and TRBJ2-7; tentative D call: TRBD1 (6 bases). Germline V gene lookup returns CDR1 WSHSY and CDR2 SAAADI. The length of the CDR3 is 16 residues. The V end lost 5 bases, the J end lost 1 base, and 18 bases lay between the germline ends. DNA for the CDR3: TGCGCCAGCAGTCCCGAACCGGGACATACATCCTACGAGCAGTACTTC. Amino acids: CASSPEPGHTSYEQYF.

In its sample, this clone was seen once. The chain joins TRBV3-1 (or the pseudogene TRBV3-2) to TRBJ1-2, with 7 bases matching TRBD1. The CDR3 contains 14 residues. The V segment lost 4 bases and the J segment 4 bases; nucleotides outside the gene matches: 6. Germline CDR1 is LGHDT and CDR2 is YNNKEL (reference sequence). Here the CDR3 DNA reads TGTGCCAGCAGCCTTAAGGAGGGGGCCTATGGCTACACCTTC. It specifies CASSLKEGAYGYTF.

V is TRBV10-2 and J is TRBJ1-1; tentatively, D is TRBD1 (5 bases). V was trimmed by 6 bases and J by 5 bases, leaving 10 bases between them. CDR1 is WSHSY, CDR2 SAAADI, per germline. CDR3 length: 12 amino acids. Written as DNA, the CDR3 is TGCGCCAGCAGGGGGGGTCAGACTGAAGCTTTCTTT. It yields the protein CASRGGQTEAFF.

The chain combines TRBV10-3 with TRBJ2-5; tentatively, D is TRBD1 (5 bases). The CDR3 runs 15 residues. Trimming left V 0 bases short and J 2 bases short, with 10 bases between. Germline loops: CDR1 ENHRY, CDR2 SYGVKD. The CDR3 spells CAISESGQRQETQYF. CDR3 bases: TGTGCCATCAGTGAGTCGGGGCAGCGTCAAGAGACCCAGTACTTC.

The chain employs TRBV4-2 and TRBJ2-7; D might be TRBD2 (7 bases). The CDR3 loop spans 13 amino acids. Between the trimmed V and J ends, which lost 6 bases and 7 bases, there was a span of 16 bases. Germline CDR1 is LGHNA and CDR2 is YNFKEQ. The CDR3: CASSLAGAPEQYF. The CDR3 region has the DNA TGTGCCAGCAGTCTTGCGGGGGCCCCGGAGCAGTACTTC.

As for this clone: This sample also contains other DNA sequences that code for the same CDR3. The CDR3 here is CASSSGTQLEAFF. In DNA form, the CDR3 reads TGTGCCAGCAGTTCCGGGACACAACTTGAAGCTTTCTTT. The chain joins TRBV2 to TRBJ1-1; D may be TRBD1 (6 bases). V was pared by 5 bases and J by 7 bases, with 14 bases between. The V gene's germline CDR1 is SNHLY and CDR2 FYNNEI. The CDR3 consists of 13 residues.